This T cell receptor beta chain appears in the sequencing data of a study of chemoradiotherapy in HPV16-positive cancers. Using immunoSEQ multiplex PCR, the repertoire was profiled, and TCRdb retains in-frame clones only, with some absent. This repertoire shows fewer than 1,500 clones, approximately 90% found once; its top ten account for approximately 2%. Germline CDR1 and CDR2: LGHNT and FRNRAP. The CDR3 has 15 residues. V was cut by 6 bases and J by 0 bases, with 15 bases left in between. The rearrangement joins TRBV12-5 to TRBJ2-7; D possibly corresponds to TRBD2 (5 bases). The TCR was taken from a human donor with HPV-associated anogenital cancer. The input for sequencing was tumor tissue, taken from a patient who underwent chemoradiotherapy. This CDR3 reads CASGLHRGSSYEQYF. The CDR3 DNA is TGTGCTAGTGGCTTGCACCGGGGAAGCTCCTACGAGCAGTACTTC. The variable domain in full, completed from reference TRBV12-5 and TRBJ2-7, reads DARVTQTPRHKVTEMGQEVTMRCQPILGHNTVFWYRQTMMQGLELLAYFRNRAPLDDSGMPKDRFSAEMPDATLATLKIQPSEPRDSAVYFCASGLHRGSSYEQYFGPGTRLTVT.